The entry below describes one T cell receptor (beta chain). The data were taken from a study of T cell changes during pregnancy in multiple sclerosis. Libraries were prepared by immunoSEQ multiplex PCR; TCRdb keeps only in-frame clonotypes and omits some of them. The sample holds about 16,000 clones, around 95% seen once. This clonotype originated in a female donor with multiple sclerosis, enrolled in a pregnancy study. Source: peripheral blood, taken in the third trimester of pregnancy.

CDR3 DNA: TGTGCCAGCAGCTTCCTTCTGCCCAATAGTGGCTACACCTTC. This codes for CASSFLLPNSGYTF. This chain links TRBV11-2 with TRBJ1-2; D is unresolved. Per the germline V gene, CDR1 is SGHAT and CDR2 is FQNNGV. V dropped 3 bases and J dropped 7 bases, with 15 bases sitting between them. This CDR3 comprises 14 residues.